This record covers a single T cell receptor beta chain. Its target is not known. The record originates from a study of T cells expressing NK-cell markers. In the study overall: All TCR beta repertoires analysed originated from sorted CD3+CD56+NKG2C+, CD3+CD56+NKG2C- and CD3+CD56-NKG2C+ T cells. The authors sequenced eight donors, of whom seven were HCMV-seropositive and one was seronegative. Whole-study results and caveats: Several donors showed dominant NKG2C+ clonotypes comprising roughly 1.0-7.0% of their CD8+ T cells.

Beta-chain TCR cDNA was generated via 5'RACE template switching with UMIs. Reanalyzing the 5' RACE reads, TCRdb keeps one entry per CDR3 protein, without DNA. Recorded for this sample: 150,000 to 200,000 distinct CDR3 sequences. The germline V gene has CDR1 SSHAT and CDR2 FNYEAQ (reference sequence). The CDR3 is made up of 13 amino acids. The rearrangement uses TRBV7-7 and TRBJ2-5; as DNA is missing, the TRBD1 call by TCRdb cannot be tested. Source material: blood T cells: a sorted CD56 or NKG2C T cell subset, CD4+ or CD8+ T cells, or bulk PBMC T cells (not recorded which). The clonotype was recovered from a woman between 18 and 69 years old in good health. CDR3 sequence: CASSPGVGETQYF. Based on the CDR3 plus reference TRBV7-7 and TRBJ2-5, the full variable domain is GAGVSQSPRYKVTKRGQDVTLRCDPISSHATLYWYQQALGQGPEFLTYFNYEAQPDKSGLPSDRFSAERPEGSISTLTIQRTEQRDSAMYRCASSPGVGETQYFGPGTRLLVL.